This T cell receptor (beta chain) was identified in a study of sequential checkpoint blockade in melanoma. Study-wide background: About two dozen patients had tumor biopsies before treatment and at week 13.

Treatment of the sample: randomized to nivolumab then ipilimumab (arm A) or the reverse (arm B). The length of the CDR3 is 15 residues. Germline assignment: CDR1 LNHDA and CDR2 SQIVND (reference sequence). After removal of 2 bases from V and 4 bases from J, the junction contained 6 bases not matched to a gene. Method: immunoSEQ multiplex PCR; TCRdb's copy keeps in-frame clones and lacks some. The data contain around 5,000 clones, 25% to 30% of them seen just once; the ten biggest clones take up 22%. The starting material was tumor tissue (inferred from file names), obtained from a patient given nivolumab and ipilimumab in sequence. The receptor was derived from a human donor with melanoma. V usage is TRBV19 and J usage is TRBJ2-5; 8 positions match TRBD2. CDR3 nucleotides: TGTGCCAGTAGTATATCGAGCGGGAGAGCAGAGACCCAGTACTTC. The encoded protein is CASSISSGRAETQYF.